This T cell receptor (beta chain) derives from a study of human T cells and chemical hapten exposure. Looking at the study overall: Yields of TCR per sample differed, chiefly owing to small differences in pooled library volume.

In TCRdb, the RACE reads were re-called with MiXCR into one record per CDR3 protein. The sample includes about 87,000 distinct CDR3 sequences, 9.6% of them seen just once. Study-wide points: Once DPC sensitization occurred, TCRs above 1 in 1000 frequency showed no change.

Time point defined: pre-sensitization, week 0. Described treatment: therapeutic diphenylcyclopropenone sensitization with weekly scalp DPC. The length of the CDR3 is 12 residues. Germline CDR1 is ENHRY and CDR2 is SYGVKD. Deletions cut 0 bases from V and 5 bases from J, with 4 bases between. This clonotype came up many times. The antigen is undetermined. This rearrangement joins TRBV10-3 to TRBJ1-1; no clear D gene. Sequencing was performed on whole blood, taken in connection with sensitization to the hapten diphenylcyclopropenone (DPC). The receptor was derived from a woman between 40 and 50 years old with alopecia areata. Some clones in this sample may be carry-over from other donors' samples. CDR3: CAISESATEAFF. For the CDR3, the DNA is TGTGCCATCAGTGAGTCGGCAACTGAAGCTTTCTTT.